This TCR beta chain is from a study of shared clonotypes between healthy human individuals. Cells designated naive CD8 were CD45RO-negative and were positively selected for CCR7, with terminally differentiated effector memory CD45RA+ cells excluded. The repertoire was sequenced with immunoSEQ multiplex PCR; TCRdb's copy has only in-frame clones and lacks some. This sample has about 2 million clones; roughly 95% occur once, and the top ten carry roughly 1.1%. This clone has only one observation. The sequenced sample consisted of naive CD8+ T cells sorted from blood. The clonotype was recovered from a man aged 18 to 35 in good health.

This CDR3 is CASSIATGTDTQYF. The CDR3 DNA follows: TGTGCCAGCAGCATCGCGACAGGGACGGATACGCAGTATTTT. This chain links TRBV5-4 with TRBJ2-3; 7 positions agree with TRBD1. The CDR3 covers 14 residues. Trimming at V came to 4 bases and at J to 6 bases, leaving 8 bases not matched to a gene. CDR1 and CDR2 (germline): SGHNT, YYREEE (reference sequence).